The source of this T cell receptor beta chain is a study of OX40 agonist ivuxolimab in advanced cancers. TCRdb's copy holds only in-frame clones and misses some; the assay was immunoSEQ multiplex PCR. The repertoire holds roughly 40,000 clones, with approximately 78% as singletons. Points on this clone: The target antigen is unknown.

Trimming shortened V by 0 bases and J by 0 bases, and 12 bases separated the two germline ends. The CDR3 sequence is 17 residues long. The germline V gene encodes CDR1 MGHRA and CDR2 YSYEKL. Study-level points and caveats: Both blood CD4+ and CD8+ T cells showed clonal growth by week 6 at 0.1 to 3.0 mg/kg.

The material sequenced was CD4+ or CD8+ T cells sorted from blood, taken in a trial of the OX40 agonist ivuxolimab. V is TRBV4-1 and J is TRBJ2-4; the D is unclear. This TCR was sampled from an adult with an advanced solid tumor such as melanoma, head and neck, liver or kidney cancer. The CDR3 is CASSQDPPGLAKNIQYF. The CDR3 coding sequence is TGCGCCAGCAGCCAAGATCCACCAGGCCTAGCCAAAAACATTCAGTACTTC.